The next 9 T cell receptor beta chains were all read from a single sample in a study of blood T cell repertoires in COVID-19. Clones were sequenced by immunoSEQ multiplex PCR, and TCRdb holds only the in-frame ones, with some missing. The sample contains 160,000 or so clones, 80% to 90% of which appear only once. The specimen sequenced was peripheral blood. All receptors come from a man in his sixties with acute or convalescent COVID-19.

The chain joins TRBV19 to TRBJ1-2; 8 bases are shared with TRBD1. The CDR3 extends over 16 amino acids. Germline assignment: CDR1 LNHDA and CDR2 SQIVND (reference sequence). With V trimmed by 9 bases and J by 1 base, 13 bases remained unmatched. CDR3 in amino acids: CASLGAAGGNNYGYTF. DNA of the CDR3: TGTGCCAGCCTGGGGGCGGCAGGGGGCAATAACTATGGCTACACCTTC.

The chain is built from TRBV3-1 (or the pseudogene TRBV3-2) and TRBJ2-1, with D maybe TRBD2 (7 bases). The V gene lost 1 base and the J gene lost 8 bases, with 15 bases spanning the gap. The CDR3 consists of 15 residues. CDR1 is LGHDT, CDR2 YNNKEL, per germline (reference sequence). CDR3 sequence reads: CASSQVPGGQYEQFF. The CDR3, as DNA: TGTGCCAGCAGCCAAGTGCCGGGGGGCCAGTATGAGCAGTTCTTC.

This clone was seen just once. The chain couples TRBV10-1 to TRBJ1-6; 7 nucleotides align to TRBD1. CDR1 and CDR2 (germline): WNHNN, SYGVQD (reference sequence). V gave up 2 bases and J gave up 7 bases; unmatched junction bases: 2. CDR3 length equals 14 residues. DNA for the CDR3: TGCGCCAGCAGTGAGAGGACAGGCAATTCACCCCTCCACTTT. Encoded protein: CASSERTGNSPLHF.

The chain combines TRBV30 with TRBJ2-1, with TRBD1 matching over 8 bases. CDR1 and CDR2 from the germline V gene are GTSNPN and SVGIG (reference sequence). This CDR3 spans 16 amino acids. The V segment lost 1 base and the J segment 6 bases; nucleotides outside the gene matches: 11. DNA of the CDR3: TGTGCCTGGAGTGGACCGACAGGGGAACCACTCAATGAGCAGTTCTTC. Protein sequence: CAWSGPTGEPLNEQFF.

The chain couples TRBV7-9 to TRBJ1-5; D perhaps matches TRBD1 (6 bases). Germline loops: CDR1 SEHNR, CDR2 FQNEAQ (reference sequence). Trimming shortened V by 5 bases and J by 7 bases, and 12 bases separated the two germline ends. The CDR3 covers 13 residues. In nucleotides, the CDR3 is TGTGCCAGCAGCCTATCAGGGGTCCAGCCCCAGCATTTT. Protein product: CASSLSGVQPQHF.

The count of this clone is one. This chain joins TRBV2 and TRBJ2-1; 10 positions agree with TRBD1. CDR1 is SNHLY, CDR2 FYNNEI, per germline. The CDR3 totals 15 residues. Germline trimming cut 5 bases from V and 3 bases from J; bases unmatched to any gene: 4. The CDR3 nucleotides are TGTGCCAGCAGTCGACAGGGGGCGGACTACAATGAGCAGTTCTTC. Translating gives CASSRQGADYNEQFF.

The chain joins TRBV9 to TRBJ2-1; D is possibly TRBD2 (6 bases). Per germline, CDR1 SGDLS and CDR2 YYNGEE. This CDR3 is 14 amino acids long. The V gene lost 5 bases and the J gene lost 7 bases, with 16 bases spanning the gap. CDR3 bases: TGTGCCAGCAGTCGGGCGGGGTCCTCGAATGAGCAGTTCTTC. It encodes CASSRAGSSNEQFF.

The chain couples TRBV3-1 (or the pseudogene TRBV3-2) to TRBJ2-7; 9 nucleotides agree with TRBD1. The CDR3 totals 14 residues. J gave up 5 bases and V 4 bases, and 6 bases lay outside the gene matches. Germline lookup yields CDR1 LGHDT and CDR2 YNNKEL (reference sequence). The CDR3 loop reads CASSPRGQGHEQYF. For the CDR3, the DNA is TGTGCCAGCAGCCCGCGGGGACAGGGTCACGAGCAGTACTTC.

The chain has TRBV29-1 and TRBJ1-1; 7 bases fit TRBD1. CDR3 size: 13 residues. With 6 bases clipped from V and 1 base from J, the junction kept 5 bases outside the gene matches. Germline lookup yields CDR1 SQVTM and CDR2 ANQGSEA. CDR3: CSVGQARNTEAFF. The CDR3 DNA follows: TGCAGCGTAGGACAGGCTAGGAACACTGAAGCTTTCTTT.